This T cell receptor beta chain appears in the sequencing data of a study of blood T cell repertoires in COVID-19. In the study overall: Sites across the United States, Italy and Spain contributed samples from acute and convalescent COVID-19. Sample material is recorded as cDNA or gDNA derived from T cells, B-cell-depleted T cells, or PBMCs.

Measured with immunoSEQ multiplex PCR; TCRdb has only the in-frame clones, and not every one. The sample includes 90,000 to 100,000 clones, 85% to 90% of them seen just once. With 3 bases removed from V and 5 bases from J, the gap between germline ends came to 4 bases. The CDR3 extends over 12 amino acids. Germline V gene lookup returns CDR1 MNHEY and CDR2 SMNVEV (reference sequence). This TCR was recovered from a human donor in a cohort sampled during active COVID-19. Sequencing used peripheral blood. V is TRBV27 and J is TRBJ2-2; no clear D gene. DNA of the CDR3: TGTGCCAGCAGTTTTACTACCGGGGAGCTGTTTTTT. It yields the protein CASSFTTGELFF.